This TCR beta chain was recovered during a study of shared clonotypes between healthy human individuals. General observations from the study: Investigators expected sequencing depth to affect clonotype sharing among donors.

This clone was seen only once. What it binds is unknown. The CDR3 runs to 13 residues. V dropped 6 bases and J dropped 5 bases, with 13 bases sitting between them. Germline values: CDR1 MDHEN, CDR2 SYDVKM. The table came from immunoSEQ multiplex PCR; TCRdb's copy has only in-frame clones and leaves some out. In the table there are around 350,000 clones, around 79% of which are singletons. Sequencing was done on a sample of memory CD4+ T cells sorted from blood. Subset described: CD45RA-negative fraction. J is TRBJ1-1 and V is TRBV28; D unclear. The origin of this receptor is a man aged 25-45 years in good health. As DNA, the CDR3 is TGTGCCAGCAGCCCGGGTTTCTGGACTGAAGCTTTCTTT. Protein product: CASSPGFWTEAFF.